This T cell receptor (beta chain) is drawn from a study of graft-versus-host responses after intestinal transplantation. Looking at the study overall: Recipients uniformly received anti-thymocyte globulin induction, followed by tacrolimus and steroids for 3 to 4 years.

As regards this clone: A far larger clone is one nucleotide away, so this likely arose from a read error. Additional DNA sequences in this sample encode the identical CDR3.

Whole-study results and caveats: GvH clones turned up in recipient marrow; some had shown up first in ileum or blood.

The culture paired approximately 200,000 irradiated violet-dye-labeled stimulators with approximately 200,000 CFSE-labeled responders. TCRdb's table, derived via immunoSEQ multiplex PCR, lists solely in-frame clones and lacks some. The repertoire holds about 2,200 clones, with less than 45% as singletons. The specimen was alloreactive CD8+ T cells from a mixed lymphocyte reaction culture, collected before transplantation. Subset given: CFSE-low proliferating T cells sorted from approximately six-day pre-transplant mixed lymphocyte reaction (GvH or HvG direction). This TCR derives from a human patient who was an organ donor for intestinal transplantation.

The CDR3 reads CASREDSYEKLFF. In DNA form, the CDR3 reads TGTGCCAGCAGAGAGGATAGTTATGAAAAACTGTTTTTT. The chain is built from TRBV28 and TRBJ1-4, with no clear D. Trimming stripped 6 bases from V and 6 bases from J, with 11 bases between. Germline V gene lookup returns CDR1 MDHEN and CDR2 SYDVKM. The CDR3 contains 13 residues.